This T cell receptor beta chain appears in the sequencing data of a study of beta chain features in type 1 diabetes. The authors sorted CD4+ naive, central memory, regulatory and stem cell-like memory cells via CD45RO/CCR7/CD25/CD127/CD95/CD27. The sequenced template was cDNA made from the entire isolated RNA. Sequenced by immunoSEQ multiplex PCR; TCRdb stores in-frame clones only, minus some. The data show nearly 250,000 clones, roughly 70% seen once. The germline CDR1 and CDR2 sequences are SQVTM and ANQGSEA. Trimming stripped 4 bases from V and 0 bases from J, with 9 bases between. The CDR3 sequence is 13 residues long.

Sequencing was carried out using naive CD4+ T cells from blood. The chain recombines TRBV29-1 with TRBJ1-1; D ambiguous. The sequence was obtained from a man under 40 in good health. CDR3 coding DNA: TGCAGCGTTGCGCAGAGAATGAACACTGAAGCTTTCTTT. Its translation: CSVAQRMNTEAFF.